The rows below give T cell receptor beta chains drawn from one sample of a study of blood T cell repertoires in COVID-19. The data were produced by immunoSEQ multiplex PCR, yet TCRdb's version contains in-frame clones alone and is incomplete. The sample consists of about 150,000 clones, around four fifths of them appearing once. The sample consisted of peripheral blood. The source of these receptors is a woman older than 75 with acute or convalescent COVID-19. Each CDR3 is given with its conserved first and last residue. Each record gives: V gene, J gene, clone size, D gene, CDR3 protein, CDR3 DNA. D genes are given only for firm matches. Clone size, where shown, is once, few, many, or a class for clones that have expanded.

V: TRBV5-1; J: TRBJ1-6; size: .; D: TRBD1; CDR3: CASSPASVSGQNSPLHF; DNA: TGCGCCAGCAGCCCCGCGAGTGTCTCGGGACAGAATTCACCCCTCCACTTT
V: TRBV7-8; J: TRBJ2-2; size: few; D: .; CDR3: CASSLPRGGAGGELFF; DNA: TGTGCCAGCAGCTTACCCAGAGGAGGGGCGGGCGGGGAGCTGTTTTTT
V: TRBV27; J: TRBJ2-7; size: once; D: TRBD1; CDR3: CASSRSGTASYEQYF; DNA: TGTGCCAGCAGTCGATCCGGGACAGCGTCCTACGAGCAGTACTTC
V: TRBV3-1/TRBV3-2; J: TRBJ2-7; size: .; D: .; CDR3: CASSQPGYEQYF; DNA: TGTGCCAGCAGCCAACCGGGCTACGAGCAGTACTTC
V: TRBV30; J: TRBJ1-5; size: once; D: TRBD1; CDR3: CAWSRFRTGGGLGSNQPQHF; DNA: TGTGCCTGGAGTCGCTTTAGGACAGGGGGCGGATTGGGAAGCAATCAGCCCCAGCATTTT
V: TRBV5-4; J: TRBJ1-1; size: .; D: TRBD1; CDR3: CASSHLGTVGMNTEAFF; DNA: TGTGCCAGCAGCCACTTAGGGACAGTTGGTATGAACACTGAAGCTTTCTTT
V: TRBV19; J: TRBJ2-3; size: .; D: TRBD2; CDR3: CASSTHSGRVTDTQYF; DNA: TGTGCCAGTAGTACCCATAGCGGGAGGGTGACAGATACGCAGTATTTT
V: TRBV10-2; J: TRBJ2-7; size: once; D: TRBD2; CDR3: CATILLAGVPEQYF; DNA: TGCGCCACCATATTACTAGCGGGAGTACCCGAGCAGTACTTC
V: TRBV2; J: TRBJ1-2; size: few; D: TRBD1; CDR3: CASRRTGASNGYTF; DNA: TGTGCCAGTCGACGGACAGGGGCGTCGAATGGCTACACCTTC
V: TRBV5-1; J: TRBJ1-1; size: .; D: .; CDR3: CASTTDNTEAFF; DNA: TGCGCCAGCACAACAGATAACACTGAAGCTTTCTTT
V: TRBV3-1/TRBV3-2; J: TRBJ2-7; size: .; D: TRBD1; CDR3: CASSPWTGGDVYEQYF; DNA: TGTGCCAGCAGCCCCTGGACAGGGGGCGATGTTTACGAGCAGTACTTC
V: TRBV7-9; J: TRBJ1-5; size: .; D: .; CDR3: CASSLGHSQGINQPQHF; DNA: TGTGCCAGCAGCTTAGGGCATTCTCAGGGGATCAATCAGCCCCAGCATTTT
V: TRBV5-1; J: TRBJ2-3; size: .; D: TRBD2; CDR3: CASSRQLAGEFGDTQYF; DNA: TGCGCCAGCAGTCGACAGCTAGCGGGAGAATTCGGAGATACGCAGTATTTT
V: TRBV27; J: TRBJ1-2; size: .; D: .; CDR3: CASSLSPPDSLPSGYTF; DNA: TGTGCCAGCAGTTTATCCCCCCCGGACAGCCTCCCAAGTGGCTACACCTTC
V: TRBV27; J: TRBJ1-1; size: .; D: .; CDR3: CASSFSSRAEAFF; DNA: TGTGCCAGCAGTTTTAGTTCTCGGGCTGAAGCTTTCTTT
V: TRBV27; J: TRBJ1-1; size: once; D: .; CDR3: CATQGFPNTEAFF; DNA: TGTGCCACACAGGGATTCCCGAACACTGAAGCTTTCTTT
V: TRBV12-5; J: TRBJ2-7; size: .; D: TRBD1; CDR3: CASGLKTQDRASYEQYF; DNA: TGTGCTAGTGGTTTGAAGACCCAGGACAGGGCTTCCTACGAGCAGTACTTC
V: TRBV18; J: TRBJ1-2; size: many; D: TRBD1; CDR3: CASSPSTGDYGYTF; DNA: TGTGCCAGCTCACCATCGACAGGGGACTATGGCTACACCTTC
V: TRBV9; J: TRBJ2-2; size: .; D: TRBD1; CDR3: CASRDTGGRGTGELFF; DNA: TGTGCCAGCAGGGATACAGGGGGCCGGGGCACCGGGGAGCTGTTTTTT
V: TRBV7-2; J: TRBJ1-2; size: few; D: TRBD1; CDR3: CASSSTRDSLYGYTF; DNA: TGTGCCAGCAGCTCAACCCGGGACAGTCTCTATGGCTACACCTTC
V: TRBV6-4; J: TRBJ2-5; size: .; D: TRBD2; CDR3: CASSAELAGGPQYF; DNA: TGTGCCAGCAGTGCCGAACTAGCGGGGGGCCCTCAGTACTTC
V: TRBV5-4; J: TRBJ2-7; size: once; D: TRBD2; CDR3: CASSGAGVAGAYEQYF; DNA: TGTGCCAGCAGCGGTGCCGGAGTAGCGGGAGCCTACGAGCAGTACTTC
V: TRBV29-1; J: TRBJ1-1; size: few; D: TRBD1; CDR3: CSAIGQGNTEAFF; DNA: TGCAGCGCGATTGGACAGGGCAACACTGAAGCTTTCTTT
V: TRBV3-1/TRBV3-2; J: TRBJ2-7; size: .; D: .; CDR3: CASSQAGVIYEQYF; DNA: TGTGCCAGCAGCCAAGCGGGAGTAATCTACGAGCAGTACTTC
V: TRBV6-5; J: TRBJ2-7; size: .; D: TRBD1; CDR3: CASSNFEGAAYEQYF; DNA: TGTGCCAGCAGTAACTTCGAGGGGGCTGCCTACGAGCAGTACTTC